A selection of T cell receptor beta chains follows, all from one sample in a study of tumour-infiltrating T cells in Burkitt lymphoma. Measured with immunoSEQ multiplex PCR; TCRdb has only the in-frame clones, and not every one. The table includes 5,000 to 7,000 clones, about a sixth detected once. The sequencing input was tumor tissue. The receptors come from a human donor with diffuse large B-cell lymphoma. The CDR3 runs from the conserved cysteine through the conserved F or W. A D gene is named only where the DNA matches it firmly. The listing skips clone size in some rows; elsewhere it reads once, few, many or a size class.

d_call	v_call	clone_size	j_call	cdr3_aa	cdr3_nt
TRBD1	TRBV10-3	.	TRBJ2-7	CAIRSGTGLYEQYF	TGTGCCATCAGATCCGGGACAGGGCTCTACGAGCAGTACTTC
.	TRBV19	few	TRBJ1-4	CASSMARGQTREKLFF	TGTGCCAGTAGTATGGCAAGGGGACAAACCCGTGAAAAACTGTTTTTT
.	TRBV9	.	TRBJ2-7	CASSVEPGLTYEQYF	TGTGCCAGCAGCGTAGAGCCCGGGTTAACCTACGAGCAGTACTTC
TRBD1	TRBV11-2	few	TRBJ1-5	CASSPGGAQHF	TGTGCCAGCAGCCCAGGGGGGGCCCAGCATTTT
.	TRBV2	.	TRBJ1-2	CASSVRTYGYTF	TGTGCCAGCAGTGTAAGGACATACGGCTACACCTTC
.	TRBV19	.	TRBJ1-1	CASSAGGHLSEAFF	TGTGCCAGTAGTGCCGGGGGACATCTTTCTGAAGCTTTCTTT
TRBD1	TRBV5-6	.	TRBJ2-6	CASSLEQGQGANVLTF	TGTGCCAGCAGCTTGGAACAGGGGCAAGGGGCCAACGTCCTGACTTTC
TRBD2	TRBV19	few	TRBJ2-1	CASSIGAGVWNEQFF	TGTGCCAGTAGTATTGGAGCGGGAGTCTGGAATGAGCAGTTCTTC
TRBD2	TRBV18	large	TRBJ2-2	CASSPPISGRSGELFF	TGTGCCAGCTCACCACCGATTAGCGGGAGATCCGGGGAGCTGTTTTTT
TRBD1	TRBV5-4	.	TRBJ1-3	CASSLMGQRNTIYF	TGTGCCAGCAGCTTGATGGGACAGCGAAACACCATATATTTT
.	TRBV7-9	few	TRBJ1-5	CASSLQGFNQPQHF	TGTGCCAGCAGCTTACAAGGATTCAATCAGCCCCAGCATTTT
.	TRBV18	.	TRBJ2-3	CASSEDTQYF	TGTGCCAGCTCAGAGGATACGCAGTATTTT
TRBD2	TRBV5-1	.	TRBJ2-7	CASSFNLAGDIEQYF	TGCGCCAGCAGCTTCAACCTAGCGGGAGACATCGAGCAGTACTTC